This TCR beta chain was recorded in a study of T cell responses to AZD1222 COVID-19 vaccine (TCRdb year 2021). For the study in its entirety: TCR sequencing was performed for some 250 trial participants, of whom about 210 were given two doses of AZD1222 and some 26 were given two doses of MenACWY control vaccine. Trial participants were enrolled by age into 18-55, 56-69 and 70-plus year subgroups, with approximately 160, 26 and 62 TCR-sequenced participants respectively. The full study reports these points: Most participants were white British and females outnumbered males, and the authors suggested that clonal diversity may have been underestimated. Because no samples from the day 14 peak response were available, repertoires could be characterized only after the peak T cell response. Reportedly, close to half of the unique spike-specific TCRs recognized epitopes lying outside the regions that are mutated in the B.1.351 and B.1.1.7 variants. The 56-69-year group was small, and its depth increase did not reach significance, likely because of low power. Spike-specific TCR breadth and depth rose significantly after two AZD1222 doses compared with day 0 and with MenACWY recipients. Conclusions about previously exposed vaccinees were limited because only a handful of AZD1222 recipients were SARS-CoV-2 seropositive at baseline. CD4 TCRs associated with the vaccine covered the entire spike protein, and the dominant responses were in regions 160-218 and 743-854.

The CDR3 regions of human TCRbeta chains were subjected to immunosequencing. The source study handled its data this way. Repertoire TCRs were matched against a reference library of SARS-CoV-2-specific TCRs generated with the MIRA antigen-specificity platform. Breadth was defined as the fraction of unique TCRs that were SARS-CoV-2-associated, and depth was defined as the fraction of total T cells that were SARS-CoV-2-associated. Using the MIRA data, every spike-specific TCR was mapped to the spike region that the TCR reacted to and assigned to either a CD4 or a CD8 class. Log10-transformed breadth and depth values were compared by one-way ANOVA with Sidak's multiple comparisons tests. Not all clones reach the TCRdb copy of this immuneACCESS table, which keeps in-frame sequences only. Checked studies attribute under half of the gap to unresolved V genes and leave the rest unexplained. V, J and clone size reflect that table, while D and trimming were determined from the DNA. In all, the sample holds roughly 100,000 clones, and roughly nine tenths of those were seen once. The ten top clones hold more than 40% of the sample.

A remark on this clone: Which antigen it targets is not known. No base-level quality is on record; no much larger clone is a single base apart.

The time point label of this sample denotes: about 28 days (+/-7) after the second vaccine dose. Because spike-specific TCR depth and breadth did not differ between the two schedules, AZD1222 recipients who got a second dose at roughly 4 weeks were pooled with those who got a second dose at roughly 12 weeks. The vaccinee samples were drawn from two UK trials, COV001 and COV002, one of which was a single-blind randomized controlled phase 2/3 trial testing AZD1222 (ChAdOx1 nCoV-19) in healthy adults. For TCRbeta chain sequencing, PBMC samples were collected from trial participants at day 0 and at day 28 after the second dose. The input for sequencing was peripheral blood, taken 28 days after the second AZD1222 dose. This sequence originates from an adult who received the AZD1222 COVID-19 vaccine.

This receptor carries the CDR3 CASSERGLAGLSSYNEQFF. The nucleotide sequence reads TGCGCCAGCAGTGAACGGGGACTAGCGGGATTGAGCTCCTACAATGAGCAGTTCTTC. The chain is encoded by TRBV10-2 joined to TRBJ2-1; TRBD2 aligns with 13 central bases. Measured from the cysteine to the phenylalanine, the CDR3 is 19 residues long. The DNA shown is the 57-base CDR3, in frame from base 1. From V the trimming removes 3 bases and from J it removes 0 bases, while the gene matches leave 8 bases of the junction unaccounted for. CDR1 WSHSY and CDR2 SAAADI were looked up in the germline V gene.